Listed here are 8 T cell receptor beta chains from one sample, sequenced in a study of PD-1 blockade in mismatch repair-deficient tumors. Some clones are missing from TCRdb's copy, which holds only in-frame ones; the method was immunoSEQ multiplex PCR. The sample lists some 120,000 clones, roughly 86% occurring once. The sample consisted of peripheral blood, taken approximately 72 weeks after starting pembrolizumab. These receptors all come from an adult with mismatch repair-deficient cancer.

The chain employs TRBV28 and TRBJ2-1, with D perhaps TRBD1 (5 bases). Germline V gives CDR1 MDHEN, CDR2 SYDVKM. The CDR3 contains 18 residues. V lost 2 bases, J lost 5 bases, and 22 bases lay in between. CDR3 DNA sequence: TGTGCCAGCAGTTTAAAGGCCAGGACAAGACTGGTGGACAATGAGCAGTTCTTC. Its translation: CASSLKARTRLVDNEQFF.

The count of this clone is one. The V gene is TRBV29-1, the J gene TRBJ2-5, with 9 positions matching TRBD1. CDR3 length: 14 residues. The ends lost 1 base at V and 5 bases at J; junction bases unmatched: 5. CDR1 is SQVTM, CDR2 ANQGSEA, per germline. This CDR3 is CSVEGQGVRETQYF. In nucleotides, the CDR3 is TGCAGCGTTGAAGGACAGGGGGTTCGGGAGACCCAGTACTTC.

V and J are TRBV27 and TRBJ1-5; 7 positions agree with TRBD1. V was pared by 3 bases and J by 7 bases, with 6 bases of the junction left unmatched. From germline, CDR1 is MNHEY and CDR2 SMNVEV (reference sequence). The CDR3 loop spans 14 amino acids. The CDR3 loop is CASSFTGERQPQHF. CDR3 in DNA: TGTGCCAGCAGTTTCACAGGGGAGCGGCAGCCCCAGCATTTT.

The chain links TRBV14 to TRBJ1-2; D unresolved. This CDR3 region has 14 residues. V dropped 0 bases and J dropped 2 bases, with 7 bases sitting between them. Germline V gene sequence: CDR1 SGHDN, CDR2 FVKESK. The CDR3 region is CASSQDSLNYGYTF. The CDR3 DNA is TGTGCCAGCAGCCAAGATTCCCTAAACTATGGCTACACCTTC.

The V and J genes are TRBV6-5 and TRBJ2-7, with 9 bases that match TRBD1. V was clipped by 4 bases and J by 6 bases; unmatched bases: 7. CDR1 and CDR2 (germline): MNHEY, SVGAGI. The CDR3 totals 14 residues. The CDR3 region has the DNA TGTGCCAGCAGTTGCCTCGGGACAGGGTGCGAGCAGTACTTC. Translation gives CASSCLGTGCEQYF.

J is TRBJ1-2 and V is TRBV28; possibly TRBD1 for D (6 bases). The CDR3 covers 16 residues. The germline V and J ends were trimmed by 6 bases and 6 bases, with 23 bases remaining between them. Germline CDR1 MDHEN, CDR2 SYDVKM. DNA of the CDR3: TGTGCCAGCAGAAAAGGCAGGGGCCCCACGAAGGATGGCTACACCTTC. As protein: CASRKGRGPTKDGYTF.

The CDR3 loop is CASSSDGQDTQYF. CDR3 sequence (DNA): TGTGCCAGCAGTAGTGACGGACAAGATACGCAGTATTTT. This chain joins TRBV28 and TRBJ2-3; a weak D match, TRBD1 (5 bases). The CDR3 sequence is 13 residues long. The V end was cut by 5 bases, the J end by 5 bases, with 11 bases between. Per germline, CDR1 MDHEN and CDR2 SYDVKM.

Here the CDR3 DNA reads TGTGCCAGCAGTTACTCGGGACAGGGGACCTACGAGCAGTACTTC. It encodes CASSYSGQGTYEQYF. The V gene is TRBV6-5, the J gene TRBJ2-7; 10 bases agree with TRBD1. In germline, CDR1 is MNHEY, CDR2 SVGAGI. The CDR3 is made up of 15 amino acids. V lost 0 bases to trimming and J lost 2 bases; unmatched junction nucleotides: 1.